The clone carrying this TCR beta chain was observed once. Germline V CDR1 and CDR2: SGHDT, YYEEEE. V was cut by 2 bases and J by 6 bases, with 12 bases left in between. The CDR3 runs to 13 residues. The source of the sample is a study of shared clonotypes between healthy human individuals. Terminally differentiated effector memory CD45RA+ cells were excluded from the naive CD8 cells, which were CD45RO-negative and positively selected for CCR7. Assay: immunoSEQ multiplex PCR; the TCRdb copy retains only in-frame clones and omits some. The table has just over 2,000,000 clones, about 95% seen once. Specimen: naive CD8+ T cells sorted from blood. The clonotype was recovered from a man between 18 and 35 years old in good health. The chain combines TRBV5-6 with TRBJ2-7; no reliable D call. CDR3 sequence reads: CASSLLGSLEQYF. The CDR3 bases are TGTGCCAGCAGCTTACTGGGTTCTCTCGAGCAGTACTTC.